Each of the 11 T cell receptor beta chains below was sequenced from the same sample in a study of blood T cell repertoires in COVID-19 (dated by TCRdb to 2020 to 2022). The library was produced with the immunoSEQ multiplex PCR assay. TCRdb retrieved this table from immuneACCESS and kept in-frame rearrangements only. Not all clones are present; in checked studies, unresolved V genes account for under half, and no reason is known for the remainder. In this sample the table shows 200,000 to 250,000 clones, approximately 83% of which occur a single time. The ten largest clones add up to roughly 7.4% of the sample. Sequences were obtained from peripheral blood. These receptors all stem from a woman in her forties or fifties with acute or convalescent COVID-19.

The rearrangement joins TRBV7-2 to TRBJ1-2; 8 positions match TRBD1. The CDR3 covers 13 residues. The germline V gene has CDR1 SGHTA and CDR2 FQGNSA. After removal of 9 bases from V and 2 bases from J, the junction contained 5 bases not matched to a gene. The CDR3 here is CASPQGANYGYTF. The CDR3 DNA reads as TGTGCCAGTCCCCAGGGGGCAAACTATGGCTACACCTTC.

V usage is TRBV11-2 and J usage is TRBJ2-7; 11 bases are a match to TRBD2. This CDR3 region has 15 residues. Germline CDR1 reads SGHAT; CDR2 reads FQNNGV. J lost 3 bases, V lost 5 bases, and 6 bases had no gene match. CDR3 sequence reads: CASSPLAGDLYEQYF. The CDR3 bases are TGTGCCAGCAGCCCACTAGCGGGGGACCTCTACGAGCAGTACTTC.

V is TRBV19 and J is TRBJ1-3; 9 bases fit TRBD1. The CDR3 spans 16 residues. V dropped 11 bases and J dropped 1; count of bases not matched to a gene: 12. Germline V gene lookup returns CDR1 LNHDA and CDR2 SQIVND (reference sequence). CDR3 in amino acids: CASIETGGWSGNTIYF. CDR3 in DNA: TGTGCCTCTATCGAAACAGGGGGCTGGTCTGGAAACACCATATATTTT. The variable domain in full, completed from reference TRBV19 and TRBJ1-3, reads DGGITQSPKYLFRKEGQNVTLSCEQNLNHDAMYWYRQDPGQGLRLIYYSQIVNDFQKGDIAEGYSVSREKKESFPLTVTSAQKNPTAFYLCASIETGGWSGNTIYFGEGSWLTVV.

The chain joins TRBV4-1 to TRBJ1-2, with a possible D match to TRBD1 (6 bases). Trimming took off 0 bases at V and 5 bases at J, with 16 bases between the two ends. Germline V CDR1 and CDR2: MGHRA, YSYEKL. This CDR3 comprises 16 residues. CDR3 amino acids: CASSQEFSQGRYGYTF. The CDR3 nucleotides are TGCGCCAGCAGCCAAGAATTTTCGCAGGGGCGTTATGGCTACACCTTC.

The rearrangement uses TRBV7-2 and TRBJ2-7; D may be TRBD2 (5 bases). CDR1 and CDR2 (germline): SGHTA, FQGNSA. Trimming took 5 bases from V and 7 from J, leaving 12 bases between them. The CDR3 totals 12 residues. CDR3 region: CASSAQLGEQYF. DNA for the CDR3: TGTGCCAGCAGCGCGCAACTAGGGGAGCAGTACTTC.

This clone was seen a handful of times. J is TRBJ1-5 and V is TRBV5-5; D may be TRBD1 (6 bases). Germline loops: CDR1 SGHKS, CDR2 YYEKEE (reference sequence). This CDR3 is built from 14 residues. V was pared by 2 bases and J by 4 bases, with 10 bases between. The CDR3 region has the DNA TGTGCCAGCAGCTTACAGGGTACTAATCAGCCCCAGCATTTT. It translates to CASSLQGTNQPQHF.

This chain joins TRBV6-5 and TRBJ2-2; 8 positions match TRBD2. J lost 4 bases, V lost 2 bases, and 3 bases had no gene match. CDR1 is MNHEY and CDR2 is SVGAGI in the germline V gene. This CDR3 has 15 residues. CDR3 nucleotide sequence: TGTGCCAGCAGTTACCGCGCGGGGGGCACCGGGGAGCTGTTTTTT. Amino acid sequence: CASSYRAGGTGELFF.

The chain is built from TRBV18 and TRBJ2-1, with TRBD1 matching over 7 bases. Per the germline V gene, CDR1 is KGHSH and CDR2 is LQKENI. The V gene end was trimmed by 6 bases and the J gene end by 9 bases; junction bases not matched to a gene: 8. This CDR3 spans 13 amino acids. DNA for the CDR3: TGTGCCAGCTCTGACAGGGAGACGGTTGAGCAGTTCTTC. Protein: CASSDRETVEQFF. Using reference TRBV18 and TRBJ2-1 for the parts outside the CDR3, the full variable domain is NAGVMQNPRHLVRRRGQEARLRCSPMKGHSHVYWYRQLPEEGLKFMVYLQKENIIDESGMPKERFSAEFPKEGPSILRIQQVVRGDSAAYFCASSDRETVEQFFGPGTRLTVL.

The V gene is TRBV28, the J gene TRBJ1-4, with 8 bases aligning to TRBD1. CDR3 length: 14 residues. Per germline, CDR1 MDHEN and CDR2 SYDVKM. V lost 3 bases and J lost 8; bases outside the gene matches: 5. The DNA of the CDR3 is TGTGCCAGCAGTTTGAGACAGGGGCGGGAAAAACTGTTTTTT. This sequence encodes CASSLRQGREKLFF.

This clone is a singleton in its sample. Other DNA sequences in the sample encode the same CDR3. V is TRBV28 and J is TRBJ1-5; D unresolved. Germline V lookup: CDR1 MDHEN, CDR2 SYDVKM. V was shortened by 4 bases and J by 7 bases, with 5 bases between the two germline ends. The CDR3 is made up of 11 amino acids. For the CDR3, the DNA is TGTGCCAGCAGTTCAAGCCAGCCCCAGCATTTT. Amino acid sequence: CASSSSQPQHF.

V is TRBV30 and J is TRBJ1-6, with 7 bases aligning to TRBD1. J gave up 4 bases and V 5 bases, and 2 bases lay outside the gene matches. Germline V CDR1 and CDR2: GTSNPN, SVGIG (reference sequence). The CDR3 has 13 residues. CDR3 protein: CAWGTEYNSPLHF. The CDR3 nucleotides are TGTGCCTGGGGGACAGAGTATAATTCACCCCTCCACTTT.